This passage covers 4 T cell receptor beta chains from one sample sequenced in a study of blood T cell repertoires in COVID-19 (dated by TCRdb to 2018 to 2021). The method behind the library was the immunoSEQ multiplex PCR assay. TCRdb obtained this table from immuneACCESS and retained in-frame rearrangements with V and J assigned. These tables miss some clones; where compared with another copy, unresolved V genes account for less than half of the shortfall, and the remainder is unexplained. In this sample the table shows fewer than 300,000 clones, around 92% of which occur a single time. 2% to 3% of the sample goes to the ten largest clones. Sequencing input: peripheral blood. Source of these receptors: a person under 35 with COVID-19, enrolled during active disease.

The rearrangement joins TRBV19 to TRBJ1-2, with 8 bases aligning to TRBD1. CDR1 LNHDA and CDR2 SQIVND come from the germline V gene (reference sequence). CDR3 size: 13 residues. V gave up 1 base and J gave up 5 bases; unmatched junction bases: 0. CDR3 protein: CASSIGTGYGYTF. CDR3 sequence (DNA): TGTGCCAGTAGTATAGGGACAGGGTATGGCTACACCTTC. The complete variable domain, with remaining parts taken from reference TRBV19 and TRBJ1-2, reads DGGITQSPKYLFRKEGQNVTLSCEQNLNHDAMYWYRQDPGQGLRLIYYSQIVNDFQKGDIAEGYSVSREKKESFPLTVTSAQKNPTAFYLCASSIGTGYGYTFGSGTRLTVV.

The chain recombines TRBV6-1 with TRBJ2-3; 8 bases map to TRBD2. Germline lookup yields CDR1 MNHNS and CDR2 SASEGT. The CDR3 covers 16 residues. With 3 bases clipped from V and 5 bases from J, the junction kept 10 bases outside the gene matches. CDR3 DNA sequence: TGTGCCAGCAGTGATGGACTAGCAGGGGCCCTAGATACGCAGTATTTT. Protein sequence: CASSDGLAGALDTQYF.

V gene TRBV7-9 combines with J gene TRBJ1-1, with 8 bases fitting TRBD1. This CDR3 spans 12 amino acids. CDR1 and CDR2 from the germline V gene are SEHNR and FQNEAQ (reference sequence). Germline trimming cut 5 bases from V and 8 bases from J; bases unmatched to any gene: 4. The CDR3 reads CASSPWTGEAFF. The CDR3 region has the DNA TGTGCCAGCAGCCCTTGGACAGGGGAAGCTTTCTTT. Supplemented by reference TRBV7-9 and TRBJ1-1, the full variable domain reads DTGVSQNPRHKITKRGQNVTFRCDPISEHNRLYWYRQTLGQGPEFLTYFQNEAQLEKSRLLSDRFSAERPKGSFSTLEIQRTEQGDSAMYLCASSPWTGEAFFGQGTRLTVV.

This rearrangement joins TRBV6-5 to TRBJ2-4; maybe TRBD2 (5 bases). Germline-derived CDR1 and CDR2 are MNHEY and SVGAGI. The CDR3 runs 15 residues. V shed 6 bases and J shed 0 bases, with 12 bases lying between them. The CDR3 sequence is CASSASGLAKNIQYF. The CDR3 DNA follows: TGTGCCAGCAGCGCGAGTGGACTAGCCAAAAACATTCAGTACTTC.